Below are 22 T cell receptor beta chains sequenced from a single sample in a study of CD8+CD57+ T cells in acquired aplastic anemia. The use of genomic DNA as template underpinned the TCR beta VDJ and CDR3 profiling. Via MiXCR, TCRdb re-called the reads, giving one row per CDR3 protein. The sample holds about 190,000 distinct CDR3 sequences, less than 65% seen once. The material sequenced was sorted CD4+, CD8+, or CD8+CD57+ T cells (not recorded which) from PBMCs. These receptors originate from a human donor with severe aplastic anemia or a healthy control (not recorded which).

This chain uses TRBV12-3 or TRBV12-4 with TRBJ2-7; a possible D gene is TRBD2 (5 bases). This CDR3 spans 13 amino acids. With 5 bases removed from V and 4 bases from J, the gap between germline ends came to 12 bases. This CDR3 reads CASSPGKAYEQYF. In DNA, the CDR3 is TGTGCCAGCAGTCCGGGGAAAGCTTACGAGCAGTACTTC.

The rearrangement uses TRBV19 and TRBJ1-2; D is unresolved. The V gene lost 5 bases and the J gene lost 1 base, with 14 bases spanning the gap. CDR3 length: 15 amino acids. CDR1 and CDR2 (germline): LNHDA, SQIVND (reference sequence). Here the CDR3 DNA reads TGTGCCAGTAGTCCCCTCGAGTCCGATAACTATGGCTACACCTTC. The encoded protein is CASSPLESDNYGYTF. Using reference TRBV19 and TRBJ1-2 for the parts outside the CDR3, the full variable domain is DGGITQSPKYLFRKEGQNVTLSCEQNLNHDAMYWYRQDPGQGLRLIYYSQIVNDFQKGDIAEGYSVSREKKESFPLTVTSAQKNPTAFYLCASSPLESDNYGYTFGSGTRLTVV.

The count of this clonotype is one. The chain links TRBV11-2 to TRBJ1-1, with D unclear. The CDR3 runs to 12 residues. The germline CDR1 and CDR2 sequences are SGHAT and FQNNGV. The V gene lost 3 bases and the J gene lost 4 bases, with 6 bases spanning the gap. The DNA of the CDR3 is TGTGCCAGCAGCTTTTGGGGCACTGAAGCTTTCTTT. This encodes CASSFWGTEAFF.

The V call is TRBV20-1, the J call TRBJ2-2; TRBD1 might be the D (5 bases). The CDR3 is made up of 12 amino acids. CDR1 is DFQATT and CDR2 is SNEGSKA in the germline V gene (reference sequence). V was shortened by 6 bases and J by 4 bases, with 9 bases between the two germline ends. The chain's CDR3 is CSARQPTGELFF. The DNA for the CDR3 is TGCAGTGCCCGACAGCCCACCGGGGAGCTGTTTTTT.

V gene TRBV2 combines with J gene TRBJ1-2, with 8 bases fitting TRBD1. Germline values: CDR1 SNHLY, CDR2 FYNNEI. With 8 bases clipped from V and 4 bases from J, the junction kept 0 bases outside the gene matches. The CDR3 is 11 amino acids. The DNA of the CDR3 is TGTGCCAGCGACAGGGGCTATGGCTACACCTTC. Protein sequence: CASDRGYGYTF.

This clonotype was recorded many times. CDR3 sequence: CASSVSFPDRGHSPLHF. The CDR3 nucleotides are TGTGCCAGCAGCGTATCGTTCCCGGACAGGGGGCATTCACCCCTCCACTTT. The J gene is TRBJ1-6, the V gene TRBV7-6, with 11 bases matching TRBD1. CDR3 length: 17 residues. V trimming: 5 bases; J trimming: 8 bases; junction bases outside the gene matches: 11. Germline lookup yields CDR1 SGHVS and CDR2 FNYEAQ.

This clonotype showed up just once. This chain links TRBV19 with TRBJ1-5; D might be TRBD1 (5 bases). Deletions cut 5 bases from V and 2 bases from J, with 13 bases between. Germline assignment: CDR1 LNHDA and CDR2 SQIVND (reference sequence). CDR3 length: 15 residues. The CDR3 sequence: CASSARDLGNQPQHF. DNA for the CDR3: TGTGCCAGTAGTGCACGGGACTTAGGCAATCAGCCCCAGCATTTT.

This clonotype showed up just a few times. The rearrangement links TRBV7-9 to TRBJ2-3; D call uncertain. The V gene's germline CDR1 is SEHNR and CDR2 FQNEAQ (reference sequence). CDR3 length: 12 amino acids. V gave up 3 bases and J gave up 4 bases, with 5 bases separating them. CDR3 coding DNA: TGTGCCAGCAGCTTCCCTGCAGATACGCAGTATTTT. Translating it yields CASSFPADTQYF.

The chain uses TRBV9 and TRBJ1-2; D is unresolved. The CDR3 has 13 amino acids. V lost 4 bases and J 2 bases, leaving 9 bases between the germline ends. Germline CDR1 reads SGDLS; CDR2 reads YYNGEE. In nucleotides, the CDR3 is TGTGCCAGCAGCTTCGACGGCAACTATGGCTACACCTTC. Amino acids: CASSFDGNYGYTF.

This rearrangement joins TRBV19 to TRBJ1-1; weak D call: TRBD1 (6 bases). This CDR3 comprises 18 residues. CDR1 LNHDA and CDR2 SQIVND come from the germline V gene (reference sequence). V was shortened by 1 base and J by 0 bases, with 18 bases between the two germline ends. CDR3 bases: TGTGCCAGTAGTATAGTTGAGGTGACAGGAATCATGAACACTGAAGCTTTCTTT. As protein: CASSIVEVTGIMNTEAFF.

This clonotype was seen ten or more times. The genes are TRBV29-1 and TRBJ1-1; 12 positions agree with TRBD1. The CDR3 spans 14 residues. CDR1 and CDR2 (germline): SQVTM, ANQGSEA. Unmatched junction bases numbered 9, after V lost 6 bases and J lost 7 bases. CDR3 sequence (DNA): TGCAGCGTAGTGGCCGGGACAGGGGGCCTTGAAGCTTTCTTT. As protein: CSVVAGTGGLEAFF.

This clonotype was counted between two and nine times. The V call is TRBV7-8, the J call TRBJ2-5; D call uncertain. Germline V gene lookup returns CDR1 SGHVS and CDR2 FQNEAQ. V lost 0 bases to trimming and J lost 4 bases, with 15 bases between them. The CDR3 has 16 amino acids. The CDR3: CASSLAWLPSRETQYF. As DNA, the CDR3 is TGTGCCAGCAGCTTAGCCTGGCTCCCGTCACGAGAGACCCAGTACTTC.

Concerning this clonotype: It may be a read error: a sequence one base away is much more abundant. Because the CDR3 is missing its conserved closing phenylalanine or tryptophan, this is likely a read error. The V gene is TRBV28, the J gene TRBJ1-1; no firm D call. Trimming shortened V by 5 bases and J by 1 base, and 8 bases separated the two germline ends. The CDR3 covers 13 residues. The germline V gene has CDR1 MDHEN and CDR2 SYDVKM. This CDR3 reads CASSHRGNTEAFL. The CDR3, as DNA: TGTGCCAGCAGTCATCGGGGGAACACTGAAGCTTTCTTA.

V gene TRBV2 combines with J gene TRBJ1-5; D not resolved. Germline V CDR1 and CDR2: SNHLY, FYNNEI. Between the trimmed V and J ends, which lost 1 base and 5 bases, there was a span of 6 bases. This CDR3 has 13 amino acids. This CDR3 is CASSEGWDQPQHF. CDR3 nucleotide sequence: TGTGCCAGCAGTGAAGGTTGGGATCAGCCCCAGCATTTT.

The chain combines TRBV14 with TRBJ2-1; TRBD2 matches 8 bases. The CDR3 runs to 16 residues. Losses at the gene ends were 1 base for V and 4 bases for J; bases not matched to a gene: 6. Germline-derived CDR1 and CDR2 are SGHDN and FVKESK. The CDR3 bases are TGTGCCAGCAGCCAAGTGGCGGGGGGCCTTTACAATGAGCAGTTCTTC. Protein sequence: CASSQVAGGLYNEQFF. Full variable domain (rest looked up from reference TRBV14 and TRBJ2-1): EAGVTQFPSHSVIEKGQTVTLRCDPISGHDNLYWYRRVMGKEIKFLLHFVKESKQDESGMPNNRFLAERTGGTYSTLKVQPAELEDSGVYFCASSQVAGGLYNEQFFGPGTRLTVL.

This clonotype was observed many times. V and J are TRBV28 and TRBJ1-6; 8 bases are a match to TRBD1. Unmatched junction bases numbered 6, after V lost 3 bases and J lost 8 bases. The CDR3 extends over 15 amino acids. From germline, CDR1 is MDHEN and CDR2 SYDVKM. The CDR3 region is CASSFQGAGDSPLHF. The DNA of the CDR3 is TGTGCCAGCAGTTTTCAGGGGGCTGGGGATTCACCCCTCCACTTT.

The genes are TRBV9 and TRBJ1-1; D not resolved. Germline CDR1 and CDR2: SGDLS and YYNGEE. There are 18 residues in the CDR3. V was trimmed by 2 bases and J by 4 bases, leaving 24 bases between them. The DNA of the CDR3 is TGTGCCAGCAGCGTCCCGACCCGTTCGAAGGGATCAGGCACTGAAGCTTTCTTT. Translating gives CASSVPTRSKGSGTEAFF. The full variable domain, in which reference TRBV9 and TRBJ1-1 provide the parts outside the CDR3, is DSGVTQTPKHLITATGQRVTLRCSPRSGDLSVYWYQQSLDQGLQFLIQYYNGEERAKGNILERFSAQQFPDLHSELNLSSLELGDSALYFCASSVPTRSKGSGTEAFFGQGTRLTVV.

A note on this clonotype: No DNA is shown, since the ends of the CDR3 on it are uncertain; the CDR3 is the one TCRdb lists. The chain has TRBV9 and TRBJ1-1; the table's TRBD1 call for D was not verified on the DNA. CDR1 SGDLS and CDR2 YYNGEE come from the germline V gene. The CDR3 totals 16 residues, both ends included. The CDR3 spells CASSVSSGQVNTEAFF.

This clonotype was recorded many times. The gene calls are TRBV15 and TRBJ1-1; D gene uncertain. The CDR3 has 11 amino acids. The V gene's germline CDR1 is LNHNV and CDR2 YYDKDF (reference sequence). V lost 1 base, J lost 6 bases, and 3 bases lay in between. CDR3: CATSRGAEAFF. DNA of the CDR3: TGTGCCACCAGCAGAGGGGCTGAAGCTTTCTTT.

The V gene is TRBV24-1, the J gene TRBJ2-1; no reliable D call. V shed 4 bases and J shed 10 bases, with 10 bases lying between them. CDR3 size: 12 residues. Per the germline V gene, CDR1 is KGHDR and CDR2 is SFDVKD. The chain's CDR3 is CATSDEQPEQFF. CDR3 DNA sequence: TGTGCCACCAGTGACGAACAGCCGGAGCAGTTCTTC.

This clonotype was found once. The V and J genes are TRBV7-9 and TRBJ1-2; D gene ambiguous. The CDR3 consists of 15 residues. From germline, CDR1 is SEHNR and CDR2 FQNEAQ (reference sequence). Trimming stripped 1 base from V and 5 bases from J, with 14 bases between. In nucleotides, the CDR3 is TGTGCCAGCAGCTTAGTAAGGTGGCCAGCTTATGGCTACACCTTC. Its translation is CASSLVRWPAYGYTF.

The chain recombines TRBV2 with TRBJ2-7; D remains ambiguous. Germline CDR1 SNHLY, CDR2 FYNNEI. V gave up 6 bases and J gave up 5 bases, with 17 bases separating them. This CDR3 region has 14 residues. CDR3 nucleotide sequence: TGTGCCAGCAGCCTAGATGGTAAGGCCCACGAGCAGTACTTC. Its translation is CASSLDGKAHEQYF.